A single sample is the source of the 22 T cell receptor beta chains below, sequenced in a study of blood T cell repertoires in COVID-19. Only in-frame clones appear in the TCRdb table, and some are missing; sequencing was by immunoSEQ multiplex PCR. The sample shows about 240,000 clones, approximately 86% of them seen only once. The sequencing input was peripheral blood. These receptor sequences come from a man in his 60s who had recovered from COVID-19.

The chain joins TRBV6-4 to TRBJ2-3, with TRBD2 identical over 7 bases. J was trimmed by 2 bases and V by 0 bases; bases with no gene match: 2. Germline-derived CDR1 and CDR2 are MRHNA and SNTAGT. The length of the CDR3 is 15 residues. CDR3 in amino acids: CASSDSGTNTDTQYF. The CDR3 coding sequence is TGTGCCAGCAGTGACTCGGGGACTAACACAGATACGCAGTATTTT.

This chain uses TRBV7-8 with TRBJ2-5, with 8 bases aligning to TRBD2. The trim removed 5 bases at V and 2 bases at J, leaving 10 bases unmatched. The CDR3 consists of 16 residues. Per germline, CDR1 SGHVS and CDR2 FQNEAQ. The CDR3 loop is CASSGRLAGRQETQYF. Here the CDR3 DNA reads TGTGCCAGCAGCGGCCGATTAGCGGGGAGACAAGAGACCCAGTACTTC.

The chain has TRBV5-1 and TRBJ1-1; 8 positions agree with TRBD1. V gave up 5 bases and J gave up 3 bases; unmatched junction bases: 3. The germline V gene has CDR1 SGHRS and CDR2 YFSETQ. CDR3 length equals 13 residues. The CDR3 reads CASRGQADTEAFF. Written as DNA, the CDR3 is TGCGCCAGCAGGGGACAGGCGGACACTGAAGCTTTCTTT.

The chain recombines TRBV12-5 with TRBJ2-2; 7 bases match TRBD1. CDR1 and CDR2 (germline): LGHNT, FRNRAP. J was trimmed by 4 bases and V by 6 bases; bases with no gene match: 2. The CDR3 spans 13 residues. The CDR3 sequence: CASGHRGTGELFF. CDR3 nucleotides: TGTGCTAGTGGACACAGGGGCACCGGGGAGCTGTTTTTT.

This sequence joins TRBV10-2 and TRBJ1-1; 7 positions match TRBD1. The V segment lost 8 bases and the J segment 0 bases; nucleotides outside the gene matches: 9. CDR1 WSHSY and CDR2 SAAADI come from the germline V gene. This CDR3 is 15 amino acids long. This CDR3 reads CASGDREKVNTEAFF. In DNA form, the CDR3 reads TGCGCCAGCGGAGACAGGGAGAAAGTGAACACTGAAGCTTTCTTT.

This chain uses TRBV18 with TRBJ1-3; weak D call: TRBD1 (5 bases). The length of the CDR3 is 16 residues. The V gene lost 2 bases and the J gene lost 0 bases, with 11 bases spanning the gap. Germline V gene sequence: CDR1 KGHSH, CDR2 LQKENI. CDR3 nucleotides: TGTGCCAGCTCACCAATAAGACAGCTCTCTGGAAACACCATATATTTT. Amino acid sequence: CASSPIRQLSGNTIYF.

The chain links TRBV3-1 (or the pseudogene TRBV3-2) to TRBJ2-1, with TRBD2 identical over 13 bases. Unmatched junction bases numbered 9, after V lost 2 bases and J lost 5 bases. Germline V CDR1 and CDR2: LGHDT, YNNKEL (reference sequence). The CDR3 consists of 18 residues. For the CDR3, the DNA is TGTGCCAGCAGCCAACAACCACAGACTAGCGGGGGGCACAATGAGCAGTTCTTC. It yields the protein CASSQQPQTSGGHNEQFF.

The chain carries TRBV27 and TRBJ2-1; D may be TRBD1 (5 bases). The CDR3 contains 17 residues. The germline gives CDR1 MNHEY, CDR2 SMNVEV (reference sequence). Trimming pared 7 bases from V and 0 bases from J, leaving 19 bases between. The CDR3 DNA reads TGTGCCAGCAACACACGGAGACAGTCCCGCTCCTACAATGAGCAGTTCTTC. Translated: CASNTRRQSRSYNEQFF.

The gene calls are TRBV24-1 and TRBJ2-3; TRBD2 matches at 16 bases. Germline V CDR1 and CDR2: KGHDR, SFDVKD. The CDR3 consists of 17 residues. After removal of 5 bases from V and 5 bases from J, the junction contained 6 bases not matched to a gene. The CDR3 spells CATSVGTSGGAKDTQYF. As DNA, the CDR3 is TGTGCCACCAGTGTAGGGACTAGCGGGGGGGCCAAAGATACGCAGTATTTT.

The genes are TRBV7-2 and TRBJ1-5, with 8 bases that match TRBD1. This CDR3 is 14 amino acids long. Trimming cost V 4 bases and J 7 bases; bases outside gene matches: 6. CDR1 SGHTA and CDR2 FQGNSA come from the germline V gene. The CDR3 reads CASSSSGGWQPQHF. CDR3 sequence (DNA): TGTGCCAGCAGCTCCTCAGGGGGCTGGCAGCCCCAGCATTTT.

The gene calls are TRBV3-1 (or the pseudogene TRBV3-2) and TRBJ1-2; TRBD1 matches at 7 bases. V dropped 5 bases and J dropped 4; count of bases not matched to a gene: 1. CDR1 is LGHDT, CDR2 YNNKEL, per germline (reference sequence). There are 12 residues in the CDR3. The CDR3 region has the DNA TGTGCCAGCAGCTACAGGGGCTATGGCTACACCTTC. Protein product: CASSYRGYGYTF.

This rearrangement joins TRBV2 to TRBJ1-2; 7 bases are shared with TRBD1. The CDR3 totals 14 residues. The V gene end was trimmed by 7 bases and the J gene end by 8 bases; junction bases not matched to a gene: 13. Germline CDR1 reads SNHLY; CDR2 reads FYNNEI. CDR3 sequence reads: CASTRSEGGRGYTF. The DNA for the CDR3 is TGTGCCAGCACCCGATCGGAAGGGGGCAGGGGCTACACCTTC.

The chain joins TRBV3-1 (or the pseudogene TRBV3-2) to TRBJ2-7, with 8 bases lining up with TRBD2. Trimming at V came to 1 base and at J to 2 bases, leaving 1 base not matched to a gene. The CDR3 totals 14 residues. Looked up from germline, CDR1 is LGHDT and CDR2 is YNNKEL (reference sequence). The DNA of the CDR3 is TGTGCCAGCAGCCAAGCAGCGGGGGCCTACGAGCAGTACTTC. This gives the protein CASSQAAGAYEQYF.

This clone was observed once. V usage is TRBV4-1 and J usage is TRBJ2-1; TRBD2 agrees at 9 bases. Looked up from germline, CDR1 is MGHRA and CDR2 is YSYEKL. The CDR3 runs 20 residues. The V segment lost 0 bases and the J segment 0 bases; nucleotides outside the gene matches: 12. The DNA for the CDR3 is TGCGCCAGCAGCCAAGATATGGTAGCGGGGGCCAAAAGCTCCTACAATGAGCAGTTCTTC. Translation: CASSQDMVAGAKSSYNEQFF.

The chain links TRBV30 to TRBJ1-5, with D maybe TRBD1 (6 bases). The CDR3 covers 12 residues. Trimming left V 2 bases short and J 9 bases short, with 11 bases between. Germline loops: CDR1 GTSNPN, CDR2 SVGIG (reference sequence). CDR3 DNA sequence: TGTGCCTGGAGTACTGGGGACACGCCCCAGCATTTT. It translates to CAWSTGDTPQHF.

This chain uses TRBV5-1 with TRBJ2-6; D is possibly TRBD2 (5 bases). The V and J ends lost 4 bases and 0 bases respectively, with 11 bases between them. Per the germline V gene, CDR1 is SGHRS and CDR2 is YFSETQ. CDR3 size: 16 residues. This CDR3 is CASSPGIHSGANVLTF. For the CDR3, the DNA is TGCGCCAGCAGCCCGGGAATCCACTCTGGGGCCAACGTCCTGACTTTC.

CDR3: CASSPAQNYGYTF. The CDR3 nucleotides are TGCGCCAGCTCCCCCGCACAGAACTATGGCTACACCTTC. The rearrangement uses TRBV10-1 and TRBJ1-2; D is uncertain. Germline V CDR1 and CDR2: WNHNN, SYGVQD (reference sequence). The CDR3 length is 13 residues. Trimming took 8 bases from V and 2 from J, leaving 12 bases between them.

The chain uses TRBV28 and TRBJ1-2; TRBD1 is a possible D gene (6 bases). Germline CDR1 and CDR2: MDHEN and SYDVKM. V gave up 5 bases and J gave up 6 bases, with 10 bases separating them. This CDR3 comprises 12 residues. The CDR3 sequence is CASSGTGHGYTF. CDR3 in DNA: TGTGCCAGCAGTGGAACAGGGCATGGCTACACCTTC.

V gene TRBV7-2 combines with J gene TRBJ2-1; 11 bases are shared with TRBD2. V lost 2 bases and J lost 6; bases outside the gene matches: 6. The V gene's germline CDR1 is SGHTA and CDR2 FQGNSA. The CDR3 runs 16 residues. The CDR3 nucleotides are TGTGCCAGCAGCTTATATAGCGGGGGGGCGTTCAATGAGCAGTTCTTC. This sequence encodes CASSLYSGGAFNEQFF.

The CDR3 here is CASSISAGATYEQYV. CDR3 coding DNA: TGTGCCAGTAGTATATCAGCGGGGGCTACCTACGAGCAGTACGTC. The genes are TRBV19 and TRBJ2-7; 8 bases are shared with TRBD2. Trimming cost V 2 bases and J 2 bases; bases outside gene matches: 5. CDR3 length: 15 amino acids. Germline V gene sequence: CDR1 LNHDA, CDR2 SQIVND (reference sequence).

The rearrangement links TRBV7-9 to TRBJ2-7; a weak D match, TRBD1 (6 bases). Germline assignment: CDR1 SEHNR and CDR2 FQNEAQ (reference sequence). This CDR3 has 15 amino acids. Between the trimmed V and J ends, which lost 4 bases and 0 bases, there was a span of 13 bases. CDR3 bases: TGTGCCAGCAGCTCAAGGACAGCCAGCTCCTACGAGCAGTACTTC. Translation gives CASSSRTASSYEQYF. The complete variable domain, with remaining parts taken from reference TRBV7-9 and TRBJ2-7, reads DTGVSQNPRHKITKRGQNVTFRCDPISEHNRLYWYRQTLGQGPEFLTYFQNEAQLEKSRLLSDRFSAERPKGSFSTLEIQRTEQGDSAMYLCASSSRTASSYEQYFGPGTRLTVT.

This chain joins TRBV19 and TRBJ2-7; 9 nucleotides match TRBD2. There are 15 residues in the CDR3. Germline trimming cut 6 bases from V and 0 bases from J; bases unmatched to any gene: 6. Germline CDR1 LNHDA, CDR2 SQIVND (reference sequence). This chain's CDR3 is CASRTSGGFSYEQYF. The CDR3 region has the DNA TGTGCCAGTAGGACAAGCGGGGGGTTCTCCTACGAGCAGTACTTC. The variable domain in full, completed from reference TRBV19 and TRBJ2-7, reads DGGITQSPKYLFRKEGQNVTLSCEQNLNHDAMYWYRQDPGQGLRLIYYSQIVNDFQKGDIAEGYSVSREKKESFPLTVTSAQKNPTAFYLCASRTSGGFSYEQYFGPGTRLTVT.